This T cell receptor beta chain was identified during a study of blood T cell repertoires in COVID-19 (dated by TCRdb to 2020 to 2021). Turning to the overall study: The collaborator samples originated in the United States, Italy and Spain and spanned the acute and convalescent phases of COVID-19. The material from the prospective study consisted of cDNA or gDNA derived from T cells, B-cell-depleted T cells, or PBMCs. Deeply sampled blood TCRbeta repertoires from subjects exposed to, actively infected with, or recovered from COVID-19 were included in the dataset. A freely available public database, intended as a resource for researchers studying the immune response to SARS-CoV-2, is where the repertoires were released. Samples came from the ongoing ImmuneRACE study (first 160 participants) plus 1,254 subjects from 6 global collaborators. Sample metadata almost always included a de-identified subject ID, COVID-19 status, age in years and sex. Where available, HLA class I and class II types were obtained from metadata supplied by the sample provider rather than from assay-based typing.

At one collaborating source in Seattle, patients were enrolled during active infection and were followed longitudinally through the course of disease. Collaborating institutions collected whole blood in K2EDTA tubes following their own protocols. For TCRbeta analysis, collaborator samples were shipped as frozen whole blood, as isolated PBMCs, or as DNA extracted from either sample type. TCRbeta CDR3 regions were amplified from genomic DNA using the immunoSEQ Assay, a bias-controlled multiplex PCR. In the paper's pipeline: Nucleated cell counts per sample were estimated from amplification of reference gene primers within the assay. Sequence reads were collapsed and filtered to measure the absolute abundance of every unique TCRbeta CDR3 rearrangement. Productive Simpson clonality was computed per sample as the square root of Simpson's diversity index over productive rearrangements. Held by TCRdb, this immuneACCESS table contains in-frame sequences only and omits some clones. Under half of the omission traces to an unresolved V gene where checked; the cause of the rest is unknown. Clone size and V and J calls were adopted from that table, with D and trimming inferred from the DNA. This sample holds about 160,000 clones; 75% to 85% were observed only once. The ten largest make up around 8% of the sample.

With respect to this clone: Its cognate antigen has yet to be identified. No much larger clone exists at a distance of one base, and base qualities are not known.

The CDR3 has 13 amino acids, counting the end cysteine and phenylalanine. Kept here is only the CDR3 DNA, which spans 39 bases and is read in frame from base 1. The germline V gene yields MNHNS for CDR1 and SASEGT for CDR2. Trimming removed 6 bases from V and 5 bases from J, leaving 13 bases between the germline ends. Overall study results and their limits: Clinical and demographic metadata were provided uncurated, with the amount varying by source and participant.

This clonotype was sampled from a woman in her fifties or sixties with COVID-19, enrolled during active disease. The sample consisted of peripheral blood. The chain joins TRBV6-1 to TRBJ1-2; TRBD1 might be the D gene, on 6 matching bases. The bases read TGTGCCAGCAGCCCAGGACAGCAGTATGGCTACACCTTC. It encodes CASSPGQQYGYTF.